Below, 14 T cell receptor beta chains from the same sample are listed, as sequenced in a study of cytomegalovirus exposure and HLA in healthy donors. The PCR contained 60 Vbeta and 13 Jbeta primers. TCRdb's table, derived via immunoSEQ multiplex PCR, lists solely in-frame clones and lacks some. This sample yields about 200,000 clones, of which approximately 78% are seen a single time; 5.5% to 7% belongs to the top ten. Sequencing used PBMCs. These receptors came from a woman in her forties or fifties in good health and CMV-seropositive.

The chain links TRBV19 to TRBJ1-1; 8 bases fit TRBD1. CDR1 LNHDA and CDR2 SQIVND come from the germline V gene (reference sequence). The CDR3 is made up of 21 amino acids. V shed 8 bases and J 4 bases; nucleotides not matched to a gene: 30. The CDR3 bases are TGTGCCAGTGTAGGATCGCCCGACAGGGGCCGTTCGTGGTGGTGGTCCACTGAAGCTTTCTTT. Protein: CASVGSPDRGRSWWWSTEAFF.

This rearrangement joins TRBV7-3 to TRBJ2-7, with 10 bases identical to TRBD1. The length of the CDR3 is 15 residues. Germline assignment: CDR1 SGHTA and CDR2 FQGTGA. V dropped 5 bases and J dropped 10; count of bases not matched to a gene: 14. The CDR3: CASSRAGGTGDAQYF. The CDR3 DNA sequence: TGTGCCAGCAGCCGTGCCGGCGGGACAGGGGACGCTCAGTACTTC.

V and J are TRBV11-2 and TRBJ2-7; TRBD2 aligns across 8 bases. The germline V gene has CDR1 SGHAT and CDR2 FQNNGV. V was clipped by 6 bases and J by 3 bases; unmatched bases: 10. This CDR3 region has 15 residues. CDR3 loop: CASSPSGGLRYEQYF. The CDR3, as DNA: TGTGCCAGCAGTCCGAGCGGGGGACTCCGCTACGAGCAGTACTTC.

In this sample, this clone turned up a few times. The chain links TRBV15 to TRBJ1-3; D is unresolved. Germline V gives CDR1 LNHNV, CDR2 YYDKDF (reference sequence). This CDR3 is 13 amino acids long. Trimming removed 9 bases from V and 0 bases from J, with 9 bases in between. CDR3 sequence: CATRAFSGNTIYF. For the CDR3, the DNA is TGTGCCACGAGGGCGTTCTCTGGAAACACCATATATTTT. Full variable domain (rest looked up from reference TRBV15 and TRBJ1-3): DAMVIQNPRYQVTQFGKPVTLSCSQTLNHNVMYWYQQKSSQAPKLLFHYYDKDFNNEADTPDNFQSRRPNTSFCFLDIRSPGLGDTAMYLCATRAFSGNTIYFGEGSWLTVV.

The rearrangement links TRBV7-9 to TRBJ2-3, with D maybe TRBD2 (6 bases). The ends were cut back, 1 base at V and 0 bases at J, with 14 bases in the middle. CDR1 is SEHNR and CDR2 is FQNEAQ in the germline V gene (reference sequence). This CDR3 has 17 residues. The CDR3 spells CASSLDGAGLSTDTQYF. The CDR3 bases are TGTGCCAGCAGCTTAGACGGAGCGGGTCTTAGCACAGATACGCAGTATTTT.

DNA for the CDR3: TGTGCCAGCAGCATACAGGGGGTAAATAATGAAAAACTGTTTTTT. Protein sequence: CASSIQGVNNEKLFF. The chain employs TRBV5-6 and TRBJ1-4, with 8 positions matching TRBD1. CDR3 length equals 15 residues. The V and J ends lost 4 bases and 4 bases, in that order; junction bases with no gene match: 6. Germline-derived CDR1 and CDR2 are SGHDT and YYEEEE.

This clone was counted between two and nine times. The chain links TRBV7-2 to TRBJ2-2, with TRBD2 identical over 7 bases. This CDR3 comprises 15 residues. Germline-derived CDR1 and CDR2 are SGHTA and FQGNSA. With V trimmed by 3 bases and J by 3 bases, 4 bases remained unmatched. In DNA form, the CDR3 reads TGTGCCAGCAGCTTGGGGGAGGGCTACACCGGGGAGCTGTTTTTT. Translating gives CASSLGEGYTGELFF.

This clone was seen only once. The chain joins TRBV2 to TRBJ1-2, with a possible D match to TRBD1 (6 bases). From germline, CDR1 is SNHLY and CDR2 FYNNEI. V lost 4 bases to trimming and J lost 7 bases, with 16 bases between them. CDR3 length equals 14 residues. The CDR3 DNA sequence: TGTGCCAGCAGTGTGTTGGTGGGGGCCGGTGGCTACACCTTC. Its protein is CASSVLVGAGGYTF.

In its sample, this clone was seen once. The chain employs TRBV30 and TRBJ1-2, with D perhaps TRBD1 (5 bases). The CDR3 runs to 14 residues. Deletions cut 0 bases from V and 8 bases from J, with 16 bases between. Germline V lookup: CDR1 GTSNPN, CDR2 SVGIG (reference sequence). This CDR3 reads CAWSVGGTTGGYTF. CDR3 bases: TGTGCCTGGAGTGTTGGCGGGACCACGGGGGGCTACACCTTC.

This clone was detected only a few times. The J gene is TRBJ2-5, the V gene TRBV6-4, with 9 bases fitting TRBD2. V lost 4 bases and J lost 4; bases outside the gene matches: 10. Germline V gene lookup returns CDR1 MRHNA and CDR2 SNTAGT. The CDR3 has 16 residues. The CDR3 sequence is CASSGLGAGGLETQYF. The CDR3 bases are TGTGCCAGCAGTGGTCTGGGAGCGGGGGGTCTAGAGACCCAGTACTTC.

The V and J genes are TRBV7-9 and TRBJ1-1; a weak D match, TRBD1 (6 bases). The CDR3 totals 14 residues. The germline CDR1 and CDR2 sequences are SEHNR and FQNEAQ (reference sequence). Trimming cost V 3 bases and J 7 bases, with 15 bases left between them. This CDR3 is CASSLDSFSLEAFF. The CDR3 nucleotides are TGTGCCAGCAGCTTGGACAGTTTTAGCCTTGAAGCTTTCTTT.

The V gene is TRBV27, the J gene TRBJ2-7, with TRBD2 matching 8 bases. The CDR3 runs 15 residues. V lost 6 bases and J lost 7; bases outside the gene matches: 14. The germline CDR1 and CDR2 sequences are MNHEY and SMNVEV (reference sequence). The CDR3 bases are TGTGCCAGCAGGACTAGCGCCTCCCTTCTGAAGGAGCAGTACTTC. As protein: CASRTSASLLKEQYF.

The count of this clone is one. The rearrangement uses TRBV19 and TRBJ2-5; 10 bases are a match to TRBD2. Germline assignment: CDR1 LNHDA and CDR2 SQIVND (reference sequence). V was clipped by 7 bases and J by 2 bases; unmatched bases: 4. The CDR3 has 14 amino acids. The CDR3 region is CASKTLAGQETQYF. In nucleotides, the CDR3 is TGTGCCAGTAAAACACTAGCGGGGCAAGAGACCCAGTACTTC.

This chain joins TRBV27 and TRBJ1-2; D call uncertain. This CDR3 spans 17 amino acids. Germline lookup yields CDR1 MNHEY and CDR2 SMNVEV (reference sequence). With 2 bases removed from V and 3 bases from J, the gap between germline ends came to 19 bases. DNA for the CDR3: TGTGCCAGCAGTTTAAACGGAGGAGACACTAGTTACTATGGCTACACCTTC. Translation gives CASSLNGGDTSYYGYTF.